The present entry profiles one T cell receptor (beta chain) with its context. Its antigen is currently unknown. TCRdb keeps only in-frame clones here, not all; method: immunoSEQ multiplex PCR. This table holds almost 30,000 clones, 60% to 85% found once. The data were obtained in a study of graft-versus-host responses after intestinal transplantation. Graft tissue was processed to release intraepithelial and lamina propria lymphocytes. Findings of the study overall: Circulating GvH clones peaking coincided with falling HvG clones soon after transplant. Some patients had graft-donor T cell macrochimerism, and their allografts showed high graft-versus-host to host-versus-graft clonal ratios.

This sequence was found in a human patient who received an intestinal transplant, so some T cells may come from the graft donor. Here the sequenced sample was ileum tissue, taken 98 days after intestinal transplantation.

Here the CDR3 reads CASSVLTGGNQPQHF. CDR3 DNA: TGTGCCAGCAGTGTACTTACAGGGGGCAATCAGCCCCAGCATTTT. The V gene is TRBV2, the J gene TRBJ1-5, with TRBD1 matching over 7 bases. V was pared by 4 bases and J by 2 bases, with 5 bases of the junction left unmatched. The CDR3 sequence is 15 residues long. From germline, CDR1 is SNHLY and CDR2 FYNNEI. Together with reference TRBV2 and TRBJ1-5, the CDR3 gives the full variable domain: EPEVTQTPSHQVTQMGQEVILRCVPISNHLYFYWYRQILGQKVEFLVSFYNNEISEKSEIFDDQFSVERPDGSNFTLKIRSTKLEDSAMYFCASSVLTGGNQPQHFGDGTRLSIL.